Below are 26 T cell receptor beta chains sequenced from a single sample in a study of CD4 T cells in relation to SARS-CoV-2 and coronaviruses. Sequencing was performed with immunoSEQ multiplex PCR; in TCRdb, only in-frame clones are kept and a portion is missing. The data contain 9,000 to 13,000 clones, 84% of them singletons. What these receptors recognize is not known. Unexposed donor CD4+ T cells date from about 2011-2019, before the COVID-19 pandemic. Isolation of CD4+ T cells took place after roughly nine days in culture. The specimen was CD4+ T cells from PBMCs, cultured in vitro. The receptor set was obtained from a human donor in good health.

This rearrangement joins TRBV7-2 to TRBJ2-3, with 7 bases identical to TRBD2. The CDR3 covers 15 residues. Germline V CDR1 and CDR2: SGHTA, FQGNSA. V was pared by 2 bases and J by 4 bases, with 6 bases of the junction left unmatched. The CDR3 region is CASSLPAGVADTQYF. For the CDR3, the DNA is TGTGCCAGCAGCTTACCCGCGGGAGTGGCAGATACGCAGTATTTT. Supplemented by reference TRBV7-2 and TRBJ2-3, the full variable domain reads GAGVSQSPSNKVTEKGKDVELRCDPISGHTALYWYRQSLGQGLEFLIYFQGNSAPDKSGLPSDRFSAERTGGSVSTLTIQRTQQEDSAVYLCASSLPAGVADTQYFGPGTRLTVL.

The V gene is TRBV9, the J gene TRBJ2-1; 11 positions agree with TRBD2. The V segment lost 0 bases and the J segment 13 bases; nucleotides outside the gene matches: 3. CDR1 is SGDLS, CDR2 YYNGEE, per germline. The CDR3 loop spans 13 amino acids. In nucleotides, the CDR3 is TGTGCCAGCAGCGTAGAGACTAGCGGGGCTCAGTTCTTC. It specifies CASSVETSGAQFF.

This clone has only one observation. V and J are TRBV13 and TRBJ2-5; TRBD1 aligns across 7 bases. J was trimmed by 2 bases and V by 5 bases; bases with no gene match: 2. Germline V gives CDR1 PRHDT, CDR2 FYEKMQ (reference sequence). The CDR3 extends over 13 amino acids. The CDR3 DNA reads TGTGCCAGCAGCCCGGGACAGCAAGAGACCCAGTACTTC. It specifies CASSPGQQETQYF.

This CDR3 reads CALAAQVNTEAFF. The CDR3 DNA reads as TGTGCCCTCGCTGCCCAGGTTAACACTGAAGCTTTCTTT. This chain connects TRBV7-9 to TRBJ1-1; D unresolved. Deletions cut 11 bases from V and 2 bases from J, with 15 bases between. CDR3 length equals 13 residues. Per the germline V gene, CDR1 is SEHNR and CDR2 is FQNEAQ (reference sequence).

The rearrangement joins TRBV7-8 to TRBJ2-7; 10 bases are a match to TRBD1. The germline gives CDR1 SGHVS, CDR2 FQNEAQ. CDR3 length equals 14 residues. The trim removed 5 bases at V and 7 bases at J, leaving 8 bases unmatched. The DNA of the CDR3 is TGTGCCAGCAGCCTATATGGACAGGGGGGGGAGCAGTACTTC. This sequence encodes CASSLYGQGGEQYF.

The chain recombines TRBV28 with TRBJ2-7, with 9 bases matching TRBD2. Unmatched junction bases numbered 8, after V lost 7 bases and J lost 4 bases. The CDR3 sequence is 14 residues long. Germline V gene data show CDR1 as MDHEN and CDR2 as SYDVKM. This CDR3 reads CASTISGSRYEQYF. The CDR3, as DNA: TGTGCCAGCACCATTAGCGGGAGTCGGTACGAGCAGTACTTC.

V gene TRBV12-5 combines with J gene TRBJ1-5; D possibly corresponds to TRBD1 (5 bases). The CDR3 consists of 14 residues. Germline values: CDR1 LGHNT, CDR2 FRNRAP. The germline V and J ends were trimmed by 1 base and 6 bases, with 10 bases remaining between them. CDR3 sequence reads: CASGLDAGPQPQHF. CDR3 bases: TGTGCTAGTGGTTTGGACGCAGGGCCTCAGCCCCAGCATTTT.

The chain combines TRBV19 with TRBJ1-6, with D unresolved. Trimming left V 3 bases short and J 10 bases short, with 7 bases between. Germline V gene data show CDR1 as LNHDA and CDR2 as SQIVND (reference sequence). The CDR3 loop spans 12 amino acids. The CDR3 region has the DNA TGTGCCAGTAGTATTCGATCCTCACCCCTCCACTTT. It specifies CASSIRSSPLHF.

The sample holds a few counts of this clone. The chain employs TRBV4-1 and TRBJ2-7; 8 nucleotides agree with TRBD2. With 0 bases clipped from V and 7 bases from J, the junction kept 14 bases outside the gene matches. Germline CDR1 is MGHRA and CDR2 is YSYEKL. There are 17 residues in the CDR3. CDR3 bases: TGCGCCAGCAGCCAAGAAGTCCCCGTCGGGGGGGTGGGTGAGCAGTACTTC. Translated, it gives CASSQEVPVGGVGEQYF.

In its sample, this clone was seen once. CDR3 coding DNA: TGTGCCAGCAGCCAGGGACAGTCAATATCGGGCTACACCTTC. Its translation is CASSQGQSISGYTF. The chain uses TRBV7-2 and TRBJ1-2; 7 bases fit TRBD1. Trimming at V came to 5 bases and at J to 8 bases, leaving 11 bases not matched to a gene. The CDR3 covers 14 residues. The germline V gene has CDR1 SGHTA and CDR2 FQGNSA.

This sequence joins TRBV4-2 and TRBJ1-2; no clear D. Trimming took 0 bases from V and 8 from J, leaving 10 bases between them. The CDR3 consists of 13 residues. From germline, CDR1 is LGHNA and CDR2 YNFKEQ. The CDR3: CASSQDWVGGYTF. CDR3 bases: TGTGCCAGCAGCCAAGATTGGGTCGGCGGCTACACCTTC.

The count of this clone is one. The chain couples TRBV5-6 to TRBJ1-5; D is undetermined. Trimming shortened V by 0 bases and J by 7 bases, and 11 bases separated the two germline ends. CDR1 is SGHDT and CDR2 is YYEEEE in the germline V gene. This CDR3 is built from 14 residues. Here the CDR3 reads CASSLVGMKQPQHF. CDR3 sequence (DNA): TGTGCCAGCAGCTTGGTCGGGATGAAACAGCCCCAGCATTTT.

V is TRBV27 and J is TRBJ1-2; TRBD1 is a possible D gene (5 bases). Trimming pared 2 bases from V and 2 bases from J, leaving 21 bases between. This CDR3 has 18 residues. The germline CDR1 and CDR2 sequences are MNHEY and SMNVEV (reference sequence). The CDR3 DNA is TGTGCCAGCAGTTTAAGGGGAGGGGTGCGGAGGGTGAACTATGGCTACACCTTC. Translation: CASSLRGGVRRVNYGYTF.

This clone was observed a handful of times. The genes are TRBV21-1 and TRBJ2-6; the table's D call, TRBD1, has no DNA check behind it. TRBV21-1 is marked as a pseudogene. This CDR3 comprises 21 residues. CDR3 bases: TGTGCCAGCAGCACTACCCAGGGCGGGACAGGGGTTCGGGAAGGGGCCAACGTCCTGACTTTC. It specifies CASSTTQGGTGVREGANVLTF.

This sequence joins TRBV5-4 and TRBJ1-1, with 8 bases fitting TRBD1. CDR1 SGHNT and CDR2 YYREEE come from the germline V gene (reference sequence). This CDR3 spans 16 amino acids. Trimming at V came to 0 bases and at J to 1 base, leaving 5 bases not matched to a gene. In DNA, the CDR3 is TGTGCCAGCAGCTTGGGTGGGGGGACAGGGAACACTGAAGCTTTCTTT. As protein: CASSLGGGTGNTEAFF.

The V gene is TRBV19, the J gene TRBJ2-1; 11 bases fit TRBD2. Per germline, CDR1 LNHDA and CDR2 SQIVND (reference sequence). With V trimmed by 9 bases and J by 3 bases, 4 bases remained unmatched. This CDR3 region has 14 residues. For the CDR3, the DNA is TGTGCCAGCGCGGGACTAGCGGTCTACAATGAGCAGTTCTTC. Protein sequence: CASAGLAVYNEQFF.

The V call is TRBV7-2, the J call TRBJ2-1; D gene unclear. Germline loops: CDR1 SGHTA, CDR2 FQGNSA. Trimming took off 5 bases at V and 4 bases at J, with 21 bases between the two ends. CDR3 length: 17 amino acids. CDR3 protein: CASSTDGFIFRYNEQFF. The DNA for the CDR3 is TGTGCCAGCAGCACTGATGGCTTTATATTCCGATACAATGAGCAGTTCTTC.

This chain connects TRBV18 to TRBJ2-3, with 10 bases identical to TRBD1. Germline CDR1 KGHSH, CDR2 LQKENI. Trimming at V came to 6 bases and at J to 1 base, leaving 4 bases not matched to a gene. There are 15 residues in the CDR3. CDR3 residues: CASSRQGAGTDTQYF. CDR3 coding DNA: TGTGCCAGCTCTCGACAGGGGGCGGGCACAGATACGCAGTATTTT.

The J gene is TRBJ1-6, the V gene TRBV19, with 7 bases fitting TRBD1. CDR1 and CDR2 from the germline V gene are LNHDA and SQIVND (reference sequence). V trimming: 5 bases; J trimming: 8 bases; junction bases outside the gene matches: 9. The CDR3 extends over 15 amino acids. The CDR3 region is CASSLKGTEDSPLHF. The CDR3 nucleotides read TGTGCCAGTAGTCTGAAAGGGACAGAGGATTCACCCCTCCACTTT.

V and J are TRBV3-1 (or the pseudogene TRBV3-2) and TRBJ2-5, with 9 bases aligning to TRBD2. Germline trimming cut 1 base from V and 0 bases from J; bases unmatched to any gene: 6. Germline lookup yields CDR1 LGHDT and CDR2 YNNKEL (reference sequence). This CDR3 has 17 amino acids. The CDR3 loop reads CASSQGTIAGDQETQYF. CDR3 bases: TGTGCCAGCAGCCAAGGTACCATAGCGGGGGACCAAGAGACCCAGTACTTC.

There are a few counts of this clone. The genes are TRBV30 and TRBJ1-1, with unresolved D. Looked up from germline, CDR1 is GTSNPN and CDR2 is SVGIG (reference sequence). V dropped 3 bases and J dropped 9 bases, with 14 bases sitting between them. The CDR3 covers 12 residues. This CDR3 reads CAWSRTESQAFF. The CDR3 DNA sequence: TGTGCCTGGAGCAGAACAGAGAGCCAAGCTTTCTTT.

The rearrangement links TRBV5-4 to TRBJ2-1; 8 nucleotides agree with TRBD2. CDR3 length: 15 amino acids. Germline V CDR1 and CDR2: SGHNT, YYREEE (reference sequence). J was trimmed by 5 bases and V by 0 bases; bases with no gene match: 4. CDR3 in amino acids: CASSLAGGTHNEQFF. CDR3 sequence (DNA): TGTGCCAGCAGCTTGGCGGGGGGGACCCACAATGAGCAGTTCTTC.

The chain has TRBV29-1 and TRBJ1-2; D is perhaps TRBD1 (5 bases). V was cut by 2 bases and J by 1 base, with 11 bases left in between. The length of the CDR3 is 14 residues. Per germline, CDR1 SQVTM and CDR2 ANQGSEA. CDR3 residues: CSVETSGINYGYTF. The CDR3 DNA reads TGCAGCGTTGAAACGTCAGGGATTAACTATGGCTACACCTTC.

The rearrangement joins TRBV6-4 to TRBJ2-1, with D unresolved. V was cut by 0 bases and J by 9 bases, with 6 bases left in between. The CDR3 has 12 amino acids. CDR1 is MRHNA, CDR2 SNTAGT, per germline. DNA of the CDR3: TGTGCCAGCAGTGACTCTGGCGTTGAGCAGTTCTTC. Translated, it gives CASSDSGVEQFF.

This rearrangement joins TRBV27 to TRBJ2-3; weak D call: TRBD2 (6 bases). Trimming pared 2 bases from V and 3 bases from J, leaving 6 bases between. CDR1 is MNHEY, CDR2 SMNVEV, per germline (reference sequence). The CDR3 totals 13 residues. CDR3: CASSLGGTDTQYF. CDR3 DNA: TGTGCCAGCAGTTTAGGAGGGACAGATACGCAGTATTTT.

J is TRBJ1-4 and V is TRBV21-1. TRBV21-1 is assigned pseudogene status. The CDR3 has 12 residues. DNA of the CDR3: TGTGCCAGCAGCCCCAAGGCAGAAAAACTGTTTTTT. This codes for CASSPKAEKLFF.